This is a list of T cell receptor beta chains from one sample in a study of regulatory T cells in long-lasting Graves disease. TCRdb processed the multiplex PCR reads anew with MiXCR; each CDR3 protein has one entry. This sample has hundreds of thousands of distinct CDR3 sequences, with approximately 22% found just once. The source material was peripheral blood mononuclear cells (PBMCs), sampled when the disease was refractory, from a patient treated with antithyroid drugs. These receptors were collected from a female donor with Graves disease. Both conserved end residues are part of each CDR3. A D gene is named only where the DNA matches it firmly. Expanded clones are given a class, and other clones once, few, many or no size at all.

many,.,TRBV24-1,TRBJ2-7,TGTGCCACCAGTGATGGGCGTTCTACCAGCTCCTACGAGCAGTACTTC,CATSDGRSTSSYEQYF
many,.,TRBV2,TRBJ1-1,TGTGCCAGCAACCCGCCGTTGAACACTGAAGCTTTCTTT,CASNPPLNTEAFF
many,.,TRBV27,TRBJ2-2,TGTGCCAGCACCTCCAGGTCTTTGAACACCGGGGAGCTGTTTTTT,CASTSRSLNTGELFF
few,TRBD1,TRBV18,TRBJ2-7,TGTGCCAGCTCACAAGGGACAGTGTCTTCCTACGAGCAGTACTTC,CASSQGTVSSYEQYF
.,TRBD1,TRBV7-3,TRBJ1-2,TGTGCCAGCAGCCTTGAGACAGGGCGCGGCTACACCTTC,CASSLETGRGYTF
.,TRBD2,TRBV7-9,TRBJ2-2,TGTGCCAGCAGCACCCCCACCACTAGCGGGAGAGGAGCCGGGGAGCTGTTTTTT,CASSTPTTSGRGAGELFF
once,.,TRBV5-1,TRBJ2-1,TGCGCCAGCAGCTTGGCCTGGACTCAAACTAGTCATGAGCAGCTCTTC,CASSLAWTQTSHEQLF
few,TRBD1,TRBV6-1,TRBJ1-3,TGTGCCAGCAGTGGTTTTGGACAGGCCTCTGGAAACACCATATATTTT,CASSGFGQASGNTIYF
many,.,TRBV12-5,TRBJ1-2,TGTGCTAGTGGATGGGCGGGGAGGGGACGGTGGAGTGGCTACACCTTC,CASGWAGRGRWSGYTF
few,TRBD1,TRBV5-1,TRBJ1-2,TGCGCCAGCAGCTTGGGGGACAGCCAGTATGGCTACACCTTC,CASSLGDSQYGYTF
.,.,TRBV29-1,TRBJ2-5,TGCAGCGTTGAAAGTTCCGTTGATGATGAGACCCAGTACTTC,CSVESSVDDETQYF
many,TRBD1,TRBV12-3/TRBV12-4,TRBJ2-5,TGTGCCAGCAGTTCCGGGACAGGGGGTCCGAATTTGGAGACCCAGTACTTC,CASSSGTGGPNLETQYF
few,.,TRBV2,TRBJ1-1,TGTGCACAAGGGAGGGGATTAGAAGCTTTCTTT,CAQGRGLEAFF
.,.,TRBV7-9,TRBJ2-2,TGTGCCAGCCTGGGGGGCGACGGGGAGCTGTTTTTT,CASLGGDGELFF
.,.,TRBV6-2/TRBV6-3,TRBJ2-2,TGTGCCAGCAGTTACTCCCAGGGTAGTAACGGGGAGCTGTTTTTT,CASSYSQGSNGELFF
few,.,TRBV25-1,TRBJ2-1,TGTGCCAGCAGTGACCCCCCAATGTACAATGAGCAGTTCTTC,CASSDPPMYNEQFF
.,.,TRBV10-2,TRBJ1-1,TGCGCCAGCAGTGTCGGGCTCGGGGACACTGAAGCTTTCTTT,CASSVGLGDTEAFF
few,TRBD1,TRBV19,TRBJ2-5,TGTGCCAGTAGTATAAACCCGGGACAGGGGTGGGAGACCCAGTACTTC,CASSINPGQGWETQYF
.,.,TRBV9,TRBJ2-2,TGTGCCAGCAGCGTAGAAGGAAGGCACGGTGAGCTGTTTTTT,CASSVEGRHGELFF
many,TRBD2,TRBV27,TRBJ2-7,TGTGCCAGCAGTTTAGGCGGGAGTGGCAACGAGCAGTACTTC,CASSLGGSGNEQYF
few,.,TRBV19,TRBJ1-2,TGTGCCAGTATGGGCGGATTCTATGGCTACACCTTC,CASMGGFYGYTF
few,.,TRBV12-3/TRBV12-4,TRBJ1-5,TGTGCCAGCAGGTTGCGGGAACAGCCCCAGCATTTT,CASRLREQPQHF
few,.,TRBV20-1,TRBJ1-5,TGCAGTGCTCTGCAGGGGCCCGACCTCTATAGCAATCAGCCCCAGCATTTT,CSALQGPDLYSNQPQHF
.,TRBD2,TRBV7-8,TRBJ2-1,TGTGCCAGCAGCTTAGCGGCTAGCGGGTATGAGCAGTTCTTC,CASSLAASGYEQFF
many,.,TRBV6-5,TRBJ2-7,TGTGCCAGCAGTTACCCCAATGCAGGGCGCTACGAGCAGTACTTC,CASSYPNAGRYEQYF
few,.,TRBV13,TRBJ1-2,TGTGCCAGCAGCTTACAGAGTCTTAACTATGGCTACACCTTC,CASSLQSLNYGYTF
few,.,TRBV7-2,TRBJ2-2,TGTGCCAGCAGCGCCCCACGTAGGCTTCCTAACACCGGGGAGCTGTTTTTT,CASSAPRRLPNTGELFF
many,.,TRBV15,TRBJ2-2,TGTGCCACCAGCTTACCAGCGAACACCGGGGAGCTGTTTTTT,CATSLPANTGELFF
few,.,TRBV5-8,TRBJ1-1,TGTGCCAGCAGCTTGTTACCGATATTGGGCACTGAAGCTTTCTTT,CASSLLPILGTEAFF
.,.,TRBV11-1,TRBJ2-1,TGTGCCAGCAGCTTACCTAGCTGGTCCTACAATGAGCAGTTCTTC,CASSLPSWSYNEQFF
many,TRBD1,TRBV28,TRBJ2-7,TGTGCCAGCAGTTTAAGCGGGACAGGGTTGTTCGAGCAGTACTTC,CASSLSGTGLFEQYF
many,.,TRBV15,TRBJ2-5,TGTGCCACCACGAAACCGACAGGAGCTGTGGAGACCCAGTACTTC,CATTKPTGAVETQYF
few,TRBD2,TRBV6-1,TRBJ2-1,TGTGCCAGCAGACGATCAGCTAGCGGTAGCTCCTACAATGAGCAGTTCTTC,CASRRSASGSSYNEQFF
.,TRBD1,TRBV7-9,TRBJ2-1,TGTGCCAGCAGCTTAGGTCTAAAGGGGGCCCATGAGCAGTTCTTC,CASSLGLKGAHEQFF
many,.,TRBV2,TRBJ2-5,TGTGCCAGCAGTTGGACACTAAACCAAGAGACCCAGTACTTC,CASSWTLNQETQYF
many,.,TRBV12-3/TRBV12-4,TRBJ2-7,TGTGCCAGCAGAACAGGGCTAGGGTCCTACGAGCAGTACTTC,CASRTGLGSYEQYF
.,.,TRBV20-1,TRBJ2-7,TGCAGTGCTCCCCCCGGCGGGACGGTAGACTACGAGCAGTACTTC,CSAPPGGTVDYEQYF
.,TRBD1,TRBV5-1,TRBJ2-2,TGCGCCAGCAGCTGGGGACAGGCCGATGGGGAGCTGTTTTTT,CASSWGQADGELFF
.,.,TRBV6-1,TRBJ2-7,TGTGCCAGCAGTCTCCGTCGGACAATGCCCTTCGAGCAGTACTTC,CASSLRRTMPFEQYF
.,TRBD2,TRBV20-1,TRBJ2-5,TGCAGCGCACAGCGGGAGGGTTTGGAGACCCAGTACTTC,CSAQREGLETQYF
many,TRBD1,TRBV7-2,TRBJ1-2,TGTGCCAGCAGCTTAAACCGGGACAGGGGTTACCGGAGCGGCTACACCTTC,CASSLNRDRGYRSGYTF
few,TRBD2,TRBV29-1,TRBJ2-5,TGCAGCGGGGTGGGGCTAGCGGGACAAGAGACCCAGTACTTC,CSGVGLAGQETQYF
.,TRBD1,TRBV15,TRBJ1-5,TGTGCCACCAGGGGGGGAGGGGGCGGCAATCAGCCCCAGCATTTT,CATRGGGGGNQPQHF
many,.,TRBV19,TRBJ1-5,TGTGCCAGTAGTCGTTTAGGTGCAGTAAATCAGCCCCAGCATTTT,CASSRLGAVNQPQHF
many,.,TRBV24-1,TRBJ1-2,TGTGCCACCAGTGATTTAGCAGCGGACTATGGCTACACCTTC,CATSDLAADYGYTF
.,TRBD2,TRBV28,TRBJ2-1,TGTGCCAGCAGTTTGCGAATAGCGGGAGGGCCGAATGAGCAGTTCTTC,CASSLRIAGGPNEQFF
.,.,TRBV28,TRBJ2-5,TGTGCCAGCAGAGGACAGCAAGGGACCCAGTACTTC,CASRGQQGTQYF
many,.,TRBV28,TRBJ1-3,TGTGCCAGCAGTTTAGATGGAAACACCATATATTTT,CASSLDGNTIYF
.,.,TRBV20-1,TRBJ2-2,TGCAGTGCTGCTTCCATTAGGGGAGGAGTCACCGGGGAGCTGTTTTTT,CSAASIRGGVTGELFF
many,.,TRBV28,TRBJ1-3,TGTGCCAGCAGTCAGGGTTCTTCCGGACGAATCGCCCGAAACACCATATATTTT,CASSQGSSGRIARNTIYF
.,TRBD2,TRBV28,TRBJ2-7,TGTGCCAGCAGTTCCCGACTAGCGGGAGGAGAGTACGAGCAGTACTTC,CASSSRLAGGEYEQYF
many,.,TRBV18,TRBJ2-5,TGTGCCAGCTCACCACCGTCGGAAGAGACCCAGTACTTC,CASSPPSEETQYF
.,.,TRBV7-2,TRBJ2-2,TGTGCCAGCAGCCGCGGGATGGTTAACACCGGGGAGCTGTTTTTT,CASSRGMVNTGELFF
.,.,TRBV11-2,TRBJ2-7,TGTGCCAGCAGTCACCAGGGTTACTCCTACGAGCAGTGCTTC,CASSHQGYSYEQCF
many,.,TRBV30,TRBJ1-1,TGTGCCTGGAGTCGGAACACTGAAGCTTTCTTT,CAWSRNTEAFF
many,TRBD2,TRBV28,TRBJ2-3,TGTGCCAGCAGAACCTCTAGCGGGAACACAGATACGCAGTATTTT,CASRTSSGNTDTQYF
.,TRBD1,TRBV6-1,TRBJ2-6,TGTGCCAGCAGTGAAGAGGGGGCGTATTTTTCTGGGGCCAACGTCCTGACTTTC,CASSEEGAYFSGANVLTF
many,.,TRBV27,TRBJ2-7,TGTGCCAGCAGTGAAAGACTGGACAGCGCCTACGAGCAGTACTTC,CASSERLDSAYEQYF
many,TRBD1,TRBV15,TRBJ1-1,TGTGCCACCAGCAGGGACAGGGTGAACACTGAAGCTTTCTTT,CATSRDRVNTEAFF